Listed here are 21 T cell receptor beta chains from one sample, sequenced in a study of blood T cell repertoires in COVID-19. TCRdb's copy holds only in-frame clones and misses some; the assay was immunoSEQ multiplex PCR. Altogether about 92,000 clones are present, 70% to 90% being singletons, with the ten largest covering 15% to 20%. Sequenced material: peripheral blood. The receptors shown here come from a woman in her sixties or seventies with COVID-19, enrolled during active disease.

The CDR3 DNA follows: TGTGCCAGCTCATTAAGGACAGGGGGAGGCACAGATACGCAGTATTTT. The encoded protein is CASSLRTGGGTDTQYF. The chain employs TRBV18 and TRBJ2-3; 10 nucleotides align to TRBD1. The germline V gene has CDR1 KGHSH and CDR2 LQKENI. The CDR3 sequence is 16 residues long. J was trimmed by 1 base and V by 5 bases; bases with no gene match: 6. Filled out from reference TRBV18 and TRBJ2-3, the complete variable domain reads NAGVMQNPRHLVRRRGQEARLRCSPMKGHSHVYWYRQLPEEGLKFMVYLQKENIIDESGMPKERFSAEFPKEGPSILRIQQVVRGDSAAYFCASSLRTGGGTDTQYFGPGTRLTVL.

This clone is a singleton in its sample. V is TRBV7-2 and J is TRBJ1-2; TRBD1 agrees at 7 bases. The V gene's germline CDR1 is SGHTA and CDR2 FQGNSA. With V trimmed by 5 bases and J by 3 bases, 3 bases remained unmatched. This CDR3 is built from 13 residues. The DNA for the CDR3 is TGTGCCAGCAGCAAAGACAGGGACTATGGCTACACCTTC. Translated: CASSKDRDYGYTF.

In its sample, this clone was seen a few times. The CDR3 nucleotides read TGCAGCGCCGGGTCGCAGGGTGGAGATACGCAGTATTTT. Translated, it gives CSAGSQGGDTQYF. This chain uses TRBV29-1 with TRBJ2-3, with D maybe TRBD1 (5 bases). This CDR3 region has 13 residues. From germline, CDR1 is SQVTM and CDR2 ANQGSEA. V was clipped by 7 bases and J by 5 bases, with 16 bases between them.

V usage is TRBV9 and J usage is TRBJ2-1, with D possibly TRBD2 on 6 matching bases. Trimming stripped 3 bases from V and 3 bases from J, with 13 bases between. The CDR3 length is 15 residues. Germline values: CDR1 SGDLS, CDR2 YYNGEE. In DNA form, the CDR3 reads TGTGCCAGCAGCGCTAGCGTAGGTAACTACAATGAGCAGTTCTTC. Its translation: CASSASVGNYNEQFF.

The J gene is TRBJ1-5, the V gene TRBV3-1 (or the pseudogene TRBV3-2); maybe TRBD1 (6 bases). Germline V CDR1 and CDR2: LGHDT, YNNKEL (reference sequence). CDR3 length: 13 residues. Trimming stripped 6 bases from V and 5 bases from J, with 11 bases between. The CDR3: CASSPDRDQPQHF. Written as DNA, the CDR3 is TGTGCCAGCAGTCCGGACAGAGATCAGCCCCAGCATTTT.

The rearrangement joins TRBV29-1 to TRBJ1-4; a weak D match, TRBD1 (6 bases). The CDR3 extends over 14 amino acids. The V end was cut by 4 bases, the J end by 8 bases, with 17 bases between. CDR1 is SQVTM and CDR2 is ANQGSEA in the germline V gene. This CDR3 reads CSVAGTSYGEKLFF. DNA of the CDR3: TGCAGCGTTGCCGGGACATCCTATGGGGAAAAACTGTTTTTT.

The CDR3 sequence is CASSPRTSNQPQHF. The CDR3 DNA is TGTGCCAGCAGCCCCCGGACAAGCAATCAGCCCCAGCATTTT. V is TRBV5-5 and J is TRBJ1-5, with a possible D match to TRBD1 (5 bases). Germline loops: CDR1 SGHKS, CDR2 YYEKEE (reference sequence). The CDR3 has 14 amino acids. The V gene lost 4 bases and the J gene lost 1 base, with 9 bases spanning the gap.

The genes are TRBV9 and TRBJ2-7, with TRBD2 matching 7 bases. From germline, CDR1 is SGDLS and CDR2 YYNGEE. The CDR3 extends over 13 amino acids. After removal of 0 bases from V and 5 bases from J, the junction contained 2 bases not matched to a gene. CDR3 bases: TGTGCCAGCAGCGTAGGGGAGGGAGACGAGCAGTACTTC. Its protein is CASSVGEGDEQYF.

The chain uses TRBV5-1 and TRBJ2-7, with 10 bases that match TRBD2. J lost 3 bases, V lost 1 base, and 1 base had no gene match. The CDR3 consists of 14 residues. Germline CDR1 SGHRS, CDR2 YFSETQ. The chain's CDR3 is CASSLTSGVYEQYF. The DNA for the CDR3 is TGCGCCAGCAGCTTGACTAGCGGGGTCTACGAGCAGTACTTC.

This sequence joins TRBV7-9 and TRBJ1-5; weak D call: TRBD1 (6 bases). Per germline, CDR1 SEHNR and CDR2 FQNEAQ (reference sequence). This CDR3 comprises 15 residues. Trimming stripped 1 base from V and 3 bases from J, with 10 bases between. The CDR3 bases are TGTGCCAGCAGCTTAGGCGTGGGGGCCAATCAGCCCCAGCATTTT. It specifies CASSLGVGANQPQHF.

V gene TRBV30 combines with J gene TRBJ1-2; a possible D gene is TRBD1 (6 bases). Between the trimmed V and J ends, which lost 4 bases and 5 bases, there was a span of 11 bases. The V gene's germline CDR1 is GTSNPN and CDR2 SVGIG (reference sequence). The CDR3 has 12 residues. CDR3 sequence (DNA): TGTGCCTGGACAGGGGTTCGGTATGGCTACACCTTC. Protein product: CAWTGVRYGYTF.

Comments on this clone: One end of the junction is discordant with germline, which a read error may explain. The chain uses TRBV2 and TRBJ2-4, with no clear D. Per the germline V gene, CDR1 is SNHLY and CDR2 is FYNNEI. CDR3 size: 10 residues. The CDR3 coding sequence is TGTGCCAGCAGTCCTAAAAGTTCGACTTTC. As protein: CASSPKSSTF.

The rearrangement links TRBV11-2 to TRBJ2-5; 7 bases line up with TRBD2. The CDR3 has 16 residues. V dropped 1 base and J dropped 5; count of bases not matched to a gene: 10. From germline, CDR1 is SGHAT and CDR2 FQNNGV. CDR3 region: CASSLGVVGGSETQYF. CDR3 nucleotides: TGTGCCAGCAGCTTAGGGGTGGTGGGGGGGTCGGAGACCCAGTACTTC. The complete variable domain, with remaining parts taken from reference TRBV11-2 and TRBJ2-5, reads EAGVAQSPRYKIIEKRQSVAFWCNPISGHATLYWYQQILGQGPKLLIQFQNNGVVDDSQLPKDRFSAERLKGVDSTLKIQPAKLEDSAVYLCASSLGVVGGSETQYFGPGTRLLVL.

In nucleotides, the CDR3 is TGTGCCTGGACCATCGGAGCGGGGGGGACTGAAGCTTTCTTT. Encoded protein: CAWTIGAGGTEAFF. The rearrangement joins TRBV30 to TRBJ1-1, with D possibly matching TRBD1 (5 bases). Deletions cut 4 bases from V and 5 bases from J, with 17 bases between. The CDR3 has 14 amino acids. CDR1 GTSNPN and CDR2 SVGIG come from the germline V gene (reference sequence).

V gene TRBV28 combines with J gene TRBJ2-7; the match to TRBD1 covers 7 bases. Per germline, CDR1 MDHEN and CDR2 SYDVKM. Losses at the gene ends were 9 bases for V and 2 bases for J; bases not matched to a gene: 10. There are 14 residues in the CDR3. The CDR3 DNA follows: TGTGCCAGTCTCAGGGGGATGACCCCCTACGAGCAGTACTTC. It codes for CASLRGMTPYEQYF.

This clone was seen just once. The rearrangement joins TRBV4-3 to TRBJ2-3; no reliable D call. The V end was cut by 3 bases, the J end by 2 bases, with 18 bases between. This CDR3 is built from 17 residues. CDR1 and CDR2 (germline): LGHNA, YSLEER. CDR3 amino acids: CASSQAPFLTPTDTQYF. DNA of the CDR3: TGCGCCAGCAGCCAGGCCCCCTTCCTCACCCCCACAGATACGCAGTATTTT.

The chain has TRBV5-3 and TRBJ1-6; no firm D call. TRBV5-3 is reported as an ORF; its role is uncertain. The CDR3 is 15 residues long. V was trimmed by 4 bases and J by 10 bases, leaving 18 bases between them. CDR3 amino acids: CARSGLTATRSPLHF. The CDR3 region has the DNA TGTGCCAGAAGCGGCCTGACGGCGACAAGGTCACCCCTCCACTTT.

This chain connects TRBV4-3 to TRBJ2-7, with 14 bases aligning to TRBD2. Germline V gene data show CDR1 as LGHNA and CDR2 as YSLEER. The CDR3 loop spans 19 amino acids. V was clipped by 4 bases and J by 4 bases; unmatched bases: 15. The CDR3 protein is CASSRSPRTSGGPVYEQYF. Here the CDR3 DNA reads TGCGCCAGCAGCCGCTCGCCTCGGACTAGCGGGGGGCCAGTATACGAGCAGTACTTC.

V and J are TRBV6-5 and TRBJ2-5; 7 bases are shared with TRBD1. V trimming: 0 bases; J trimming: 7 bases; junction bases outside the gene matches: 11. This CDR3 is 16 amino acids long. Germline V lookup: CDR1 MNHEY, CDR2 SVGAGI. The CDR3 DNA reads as TGTGCCAGCAGTTACTCAGTAACAGGGGTAGGGGGGACCCAGTACTTC. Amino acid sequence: CASSYSVTGVGGTQYF.

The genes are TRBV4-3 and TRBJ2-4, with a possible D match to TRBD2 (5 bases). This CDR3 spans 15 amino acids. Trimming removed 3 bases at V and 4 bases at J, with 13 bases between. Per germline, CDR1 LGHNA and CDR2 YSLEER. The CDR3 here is CASSHSLDSKNIQYF. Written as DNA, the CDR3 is TGCGCCAGCAGCCACTCTCTGGACTCTAAAAACATTCAGTACTTC.

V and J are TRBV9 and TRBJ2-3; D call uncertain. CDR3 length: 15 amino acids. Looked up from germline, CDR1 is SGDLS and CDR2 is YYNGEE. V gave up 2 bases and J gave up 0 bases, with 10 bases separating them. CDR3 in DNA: TGTGCCAGCAGCGTCGGTCCGGTAAGCACAGATACGCAGTATTTT. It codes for CASSVGPVSTDTQYF.